The entry that follows covers one T cell receptor (beta chain) sequence. The repertoire was sequenced with immunoSEQ multiplex PCR; TCRdb's copy has only in-frame clones and lacks some. The data show a few hundred thousand clones, 80% to 90% seen once. Individuals drawn from approximately 22 US areas were about 18 to 95 years old. This sample is drawn from a study of blood T cell repertoires in COVID-19. Study in general: Sites in the United States, Italy and Spain provided acute and convalescent COVID-19 samples.

V lost 6 bases and J lost 4; bases outside the gene matches: 2. The V gene's germline CDR1 is SNHLY and CDR2 FYNNEI. The CDR3 consists of 15 residues. The V and J genes are TRBV2 and TRBJ2-2; 13 nucleotides line up with TRBD2. The source material was PBMCs or T cells enriched from blood (not recorded which). The TCR comes from a man aged 35 to 55 in a cohort exposed to, infected with or recovered from COVID-19 (not recorded which). CDR3 DNA sequence: TGTGCCAGCAGGGGACTAGCGGGATTCACCGGGGAGCTGTTTTTT. Residues: CASRGLAGFTGELFF.